The present entry profiles one T cell receptor beta chain with its context. Its antigen remains unknown. Other nucleotide sequences from this sample produce the same CDR3. This entry belongs to a study of shared clonotypes between healthy human individuals. Study outcomes and limitations: The four-donor shared clonotypes exceeded non-shared clonotypes in generation probability, with non-shared ones scoring lower.

Using immunoSEQ multiplex PCR, the repertoire was profiled, and TCRdb retains in-frame clones only, with some absent. This sample has roughly 2.1 million clones; about 93% occur once, and the top ten carry roughly 1.8%. CD45RO-negative cells were positively selected for CCR7, leaving out terminally differentiated effector memory CD45RA+ cells. The sample consisted of naive CD8+ T cells from PBMCs. The clonotype originates from a man younger than 35 in good health. Some clones in this sample may be carry-over from other donors' samples.

Here the CDR3 reads CASSLQSNQPQHF. CDR3 in DNA: TGTGCCAGCAGCCTTCAGAGTAATCAGCCCCAGCATTTT. The J gene is TRBJ1-5, the V gene TRBV27; D gene ambiguous. Trimming shortened V by 6 bases and J by 4 bases, and 10 bases separated the two germline ends. Per the germline V gene, CDR1 is MNHEY and CDR2 is SMNVEV (reference sequence). This CDR3 is 13 amino acids long.